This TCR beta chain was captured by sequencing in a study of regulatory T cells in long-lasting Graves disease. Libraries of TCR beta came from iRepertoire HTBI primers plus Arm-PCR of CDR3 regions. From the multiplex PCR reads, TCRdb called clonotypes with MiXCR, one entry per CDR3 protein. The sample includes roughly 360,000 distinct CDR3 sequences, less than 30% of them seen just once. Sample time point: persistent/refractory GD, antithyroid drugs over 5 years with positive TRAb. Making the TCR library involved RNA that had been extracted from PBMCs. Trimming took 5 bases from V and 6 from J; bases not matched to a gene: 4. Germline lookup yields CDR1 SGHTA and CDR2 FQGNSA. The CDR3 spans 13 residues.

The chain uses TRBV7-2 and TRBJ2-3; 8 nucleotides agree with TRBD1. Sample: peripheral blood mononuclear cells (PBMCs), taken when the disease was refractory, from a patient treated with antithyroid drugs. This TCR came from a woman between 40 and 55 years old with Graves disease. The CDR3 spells CASSTRDRDTQYF. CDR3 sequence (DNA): TGTGCCAGCAGCACCCGGGACAGGGATACGCAGTATTTT.